Below, 20 T cell receptor beta chains from the same sample are listed, as sequenced in a study of T cell repertoires in cytomegalovirus infection (dated by TCRdb to between 2018 and 2021). The sequencer was an Illumina HiSeq 1500. Starting from the raw public reads, TCRdb applied fastp trimming at Q25, assembled clones with MiXCR and retained in-frame beta chains. CDR3 protein duplicates are merged, each entry listing the most common genes and DNA. This sample gives more than 650,000 distinct CDR3 sequences in total; under 40% of them show up just once. The ten largest clones take up 2.5% to 3% of the sample. Sequenced sample: PBMCs. These receptors all come from a human donor in good health (CMV status not recorded). Some clones in this sample may be carry-over from other donors' samples.

This clonotype was detected many times. The chain has TRBV7-2 and TRBJ2-5; maybe TRBD2 (6 bases). Germline-derived CDR1 and CDR2 are SGHTA and FQGNSA. The germline V and J ends were trimmed by 2 bases and 5 bases, with 9 bases remaining between them. This CDR3 has 13 amino acids. As DNA, the CDR3 is TGTGCCAGCAGCTTATATGGGGGGGAGACCCAGTACTTC. As protein: CASSLYGGETQYF.

This clonotype has only a few counts. The chain joins TRBV7-8 to TRBJ1-2, with D possibly being TRBD1 (6 bases). Germline CDR1 reads SGHVS; CDR2 reads FQNEAQ. Trimming cost V 1 base and J 8 bases, with 17 bases left between them. The CDR3 sequence is 15 residues long. This chain's CDR3 is CASSLVARGRAGYTF. In nucleotides, the CDR3 is TGTGCCAGCAGCTTAGTTGCCAGGGGAAGAGCCGGCTACACCTTC.

The CDR3: CASSPTPGQGAAEQYF. CDR3 nucleotide sequence: TGTGCCAGCAGCCCGACGCCTGGACAGGGGGCGGCCGAGCAGTACTTC. V is TRBV7-6 and J is TRBJ2-7; 11 nucleotides agree with TRBD1. V lost 5 bases to trimming and J lost 6 bases; unmatched junction nucleotides: 12. Germline V gives CDR1 SGHVS, CDR2 FNYEAQ. The CDR3 is made up of 16 amino acids. Full variable domain (remainder filled in from reference TRBV7-6 and TRBJ2-7): GAGVSQSPRYKVTKRGQDVALRCDPISGHVSLYWYRQALGQGPEFLTYFNYEAQQDKSGLPNDRFSAERPEGSISTLTIQRTEQRDSAMYRCASSPTPGQGAAEQYFGPGTRLTVT.

This clonotype was observed a handful of times. The rearrangement joins TRBV10-3 to TRBJ2-7; 7 bases agree with TRBD1. The germline CDR1 and CDR2 sequences are ENHRY and SYGVKD. Trimming took 4 bases from V and 2 from J; bases not matched to a gene: 8. The CDR3 runs 15 residues. Here the CDR3 reads CAISAPGTEPYEQYF. CDR3 in DNA: TGTGCCATCAGTGCCCCCGGGACAGAGCCCTACGAGCAGTACTTC.

V and J are TRBV6-2 or TRBV6-3 and TRBJ2-3, with 8 bases identical to TRBD1. There are 15 residues in the CDR3. CDR1 MNHEY and CDR2 SVGEGT come from the germline V gene. J lost 4 bases, V lost 2 bases, and 5 bases had no gene match. Here the CDR3 reads CASSYADREADTQYF. In DNA, the CDR3 is TGTGCCAGCAGTTACGCGGACAGGGAGGCAGATACGCAGTATTTT.

This clonotype was counted a few times. The CDR3 bases are TGTGCCAGCAGTGTGGACAGGGCCGGTGAAGCTTTCTTT. This gives the protein CASSVDRAGEAFF. The J gene is TRBJ1-1, the V gene TRBV12-3 or TRBV12-4; 8 bases fit TRBD1. The ends lost 5 bases at V and 7 bases at J; junction bases unmatched: 6. The CDR3 spans 13 residues.

This chain joins TRBV7-2 and TRBJ1-4, with 8 bases matching TRBD1. With 3 bases clipped from V and 3 bases from J, the junction kept 6 bases outside the gene matches. Germline CDR1 SGHTA, CDR2 FQGNSA. The length of the CDR3 is 16 residues. The CDR3 sequence is CASSLGRGPSNEKLFF. The CDR3 coding sequence is TGTGCCAGCAGCTTGGGCAGGGGGCCTTCTAATGAAAAACTGTTTTTT.

The DNA of the CDR3 is TGTGCCACCAGTGAGCTAGCGGGGACCGGGGAGACCCAGTACTTC. Its protein is CATSELAGTGETQYF. The V call is TRBV15, the J call TRBJ2-5; TRBD2 matches 9 bases. With 6 bases clipped from V and 5 bases from J, the junction kept 10 bases outside the gene matches. CDR3 size: 15 residues. In germline, CDR1 is LNHNV, CDR2 YYDKDF (reference sequence).

About this clonotype itself: One base away lies a much larger clone, so this may be a sequencing read error. Because the CDR3 is missing its conserved closing phenylalanine or tryptophan, this is likely a read error. The gene calls are TRBV7-3 and TRBJ2-2; TRBD1 aligns across 10 bases. Germline V lookup: CDR1 SGHTA, CDR2 FQGTGA. The CDR3 covers 16 residues. The V and J ends lost 2 bases and 5 bases, in that order; junction bases with no gene match: 5. CDR3 nucleotides: TGTGCCAGCAGCTTACAGACAGGGGGCAAAACCGGGGAGCTGTTTTTG. It is translated as CASSLQTGGKTGELFL.

This clonotype was observed a handful of times. CDR3 sequence: CASSPTGGRETQYF. Written as DNA, the CDR3 is TGTGCCAGCAGTCCTACAGGGGGCAGAGAGACCCAGTACTTC. The V gene is TRBV7-2, the J gene TRBJ2-5, with 9 bases lining up with TRBD1. J was trimmed by 4 bases and V by 6 bases; bases with no gene match: 6. CDR1 and CDR2 from the germline V gene are SGHTA and FQGNSA. The CDR3 spans 14 residues.

V usage is TRBV27 and J usage is TRBJ1-1; 11 positions match TRBD1. The germline V gene has CDR1 MNHEY and CDR2 SMNVEV (reference sequence). V dropped 5 bases and J dropped 1; count of bases not matched to a gene: 12. The CDR3 covers 18 residues. The CDR3 protein is CASSPPPGQGGRNTEAFF. CDR3 nucleotides: TGTGCCAGCAGTCCGCCTCCGGGACAGGGGGGTCGGAACACTGAAGCTTTCTTT.

The V gene is TRBV30, the J gene TRBJ1-3; a weak D match, TRBD1 (6 bases). The CDR3 is 17 residues long. The germline CDR1 and CDR2 sequences are GTSNPN and SVGIG (reference sequence). V lost 0 bases, J lost 3 bases, and 18 bases lay in between. The CDR3 spells CAWSVGGRRALGNTIYF. As DNA, the CDR3 is TGTGCCTGGAGTGTAGGGGGGCGCCGGGCTCTTGGAAACACCATATATTTT.

This clonotype has more than one count but fewer than ten. J is TRBJ2-2 and V is TRBV7-2; 8 bases align to TRBD2. CDR3 length: 18 amino acids. V gave up 3 bases and J gave up 2 bases; unmatched junction bases: 11. The germline CDR1 and CDR2 sequences are SGHTA and FQGNSA. Here the CDR3 DNA reads TGTGCCAGCAGCTTTAGGCTAGCGGGTGGGATCAACACCGGGGAGCTGTTTTTT. It is translated as CASSFRLAGGINTGELFF.

The chain is built from TRBV20-1 and TRBJ2-5; 9 bases agree with TRBD1. CDR1 and CDR2 from the germline V gene are DFQATT and SNEGSKA (reference sequence). The ends lost 8 bases at V and 5 bases at J; junction bases unmatched: 9. The CDR3 is 13 residues long. In DNA, the CDR3 is TGCAGTCTCACGGGACAGGGTATGGAGACCCAGTACTTC. Its protein is CSLTGQGMETQYF.

The chain links TRBV7-8 to TRBJ2-3; 11 bases fit TRBD2. Germline CDR1 SGHVS, CDR2 FQNEAQ. The CDR3 length is 16 residues. Unmatched junction bases numbered 7, after V lost 6 bases and J lost 2 bases. CDR3 loop: CASRGTSGAHTDTQYF. CDR3 bases: TGTGCCAGCAGAGGGACTAGCGGAGCACACACAGATACGCAGTATTTT.

CDR3 nucleotides: TGTGCCACCCAGACCGCCACCTTAAACACCGGGGAGCTGTTTTTT. Protein sequence: CATQTATLNTGELFF. The genes are TRBV6-5 and TRBJ2-2, with D unclear. This CDR3 spans 15 amino acids. In germline, CDR1 is MNHEY, CDR2 SVGAGI. Trimming cost V 10 bases and J 2 bases, with 17 bases left between them.

This clonotype was counted only a few times. The chain carries TRBV2 and TRBJ1-2; 7 bases fit TRBD1. From germline, CDR1 is SNHLY and CDR2 FYNNEI. This CDR3 is 13 amino acids long. Trimming took 6 bases from V and 0 from J; bases not matched to a gene: 1. The CDR3 nucleotides read TGTGCCAGCAGAACAGGGGCTAACTATGGCTACACCTTC. The encoded protein is CASRTGANYGYTF.

This chain links TRBV20-1 with TRBJ2-7; either TRBD1 or TRBD2 may fit D (6 bases each). The CDR3 spans 15 residues. CDR1 and CDR2 from the germline V gene are DFQATT and SNEGSKA (reference sequence). The V end was cut by 0 bases, the J end by 7 bases, with 19 bases between. The CDR3 sequence is CSAREDGTHREEQYF. The CDR3 DNA sequence: TGCAGTGCTAGAGAGGACGGGACACACCGGGAGGAGCAGTACTTC.

J is TRBJ2-1 and V is TRBV25-1; D might be TRBD1 (6 bases). Trimming took 9 bases from V and 2 from J, leaving 20 bases between them. This CDR3 spans 16 amino acids. The germline CDR1 and CDR2 sequences are MGHDK and SYGVNS. Here the CDR3 DNA reads TGTGCCAGTGAAAAAAGCTCCACAGGGACCTACAATGAGCAGTTCTTC. This encodes CASEKSSTGTYNEQFF.

This chain joins TRBV9 and TRBJ2-7, with D hard to call. Trimming pared 4 bases from V and 2 bases from J, leaving 13 bases between. The CDR3 extends over 14 amino acids. Germline CDR1 and CDR2: SGDLS and YYNGEE. The CDR3 DNA sequence: TGTGCCAGCAGCTCTGGAGACGTAGCCTACGAGCAGTACTTC. The encoded protein is CASSSGDVAYEQYF.